The 28 T cell receptor beta chains reported below all come from one sample, sequenced in a study of T cells in narcolepsy (dated by TCRdb to the late 2010s). The method was the immunoSEQ multiplex PCR assay. This is the immuneACCESS table as TCRdb keeps it, with only in-frame sequences that have V and J called. A part of the clones is gone; compared with another copy, unresolved V genes explain less than half, and the rest is unexplained. For this sample there are just over 20,000 clones; 92% appear just once. The ten largest make up roughly 1% of the sample. Sequencing was carried out using CD45RA- memory CD4+ T cells from PBMCs. The label giving this sample's cell subset or site can be read as: memory T cells sorted ex vivo from peripheral blood. The receptors stem from a human donor with narcolepsy.

This chain uses TRBV27 with TRBJ2-7; D not certain. The V gene's germline CDR1 is MNHEY and CDR2 SMNVEV (reference sequence). The CDR3 runs to 16 residues. Trimming shortened V by 5 bases and J by 1 base, and 18 bases separated the two germline ends. CDR3 sequence reads: CASSPIEQLKSYEQYF. The CDR3 nucleotides are TGTGCCAGCAGTCCCATCGAGCAGCTAAAATCCTACGAGCAGTACTTC.

The chain couples TRBV7-9 to TRBJ1-5; possibly TRBD1 for D (5 bases). The germline gives CDR1 SEHNR, CDR2 FQNEAQ (reference sequence). The V and J ends lost 5 bases and 4 bases respectively, with 9 bases between them. The length of the CDR3 is 13 residues. This CDR3 reads CASSVQGNQPQHF. The CDR3 DNA is TGTGCCAGCAGCGTTCAGGGAAATCAGCCCCAGCATTTT.

This clone appeared a single time. This rearrangement joins TRBV9 to TRBJ2-1; 9 bases are a match to TRBD1. Germline CDR1 and CDR2: SGDLS and YYNGEE. This CDR3 spans 13 amino acids. The trim removed 0 bases at V and 14 bases at J, leaving 6 bases unmatched. The CDR3 nucleotides read TGTGCCAGCAGCGTAGCGGACAGGGGCGGTGAGTTCTTC. The encoded protein is CASSVADRGGEFF.

The V gene is TRBV10-1, the J gene TRBJ2-7, with 8 bases lining up with TRBD2. V shed 3 bases and J 7 bases; nucleotides not matched to a gene: 5. Germline V lookup: CDR1 WNHNN, CDR2 SYGVQD (reference sequence). CDR3 size: 13 residues. The CDR3 DNA reads as TGCGCCAGCAGTGAAGTACGGGAGGGGGAGCAGTACTTC. Residues: CASSEVREGEQYF.

The J gene is TRBJ1-4, the V gene TRBV5-4; D gene unclear. Germline CDR1 reads SGHNT; CDR2 reads YYREEE (reference sequence). V dropped 1 base and J dropped 7 bases, with 8 bases sitting between them. The CDR3 totals 13 residues. The CDR3 region is CASSLSVGEKLFF. In nucleotides, the CDR3 is TGTGCCAGCAGCTTGTCCGTAGGTGAAAAACTGTTTTTT.

The rearrangement links TRBV7-2 to TRBJ2-1, with D maybe TRBD2 (5 bases). V was shortened by 5 bases and J by 0 bases, with 20 bases between the two germline ends. The CDR3 is 18 residues long. Germline V CDR1 and CDR2: SGHTA, FQGNSA. The CDR3 region is CASSTRGGQLLSYNEQFF. CDR3 coding DNA: TGTGCCAGCAGCACAAGAGGCGGGCAACTTCTCTCCTACAATGAGCAGTTCTTC.

The chain links TRBV18 to TRBJ2-1; 12 nucleotides agree with TRBD2. The V segment lost 6 bases and the J segment 8 bases; nucleotides outside the gene matches: 8. The CDR3 is made up of 15 amino acids. In germline, CDR1 is KGHSH, CDR2 LQKENI. CDR3 nucleotides: TGTGCCAGCTCCGCCCGACTAGCGGGAGCTCATGAGCAGTTCTTC. This codes for CASSARLAGAHEQFF. Looking up the rest from reference TRBV18 and TRBJ2-1 gives the full variable domain: NAGVMQNPRHLVRRRGQEARLRCSPMKGHSHVYWYRQLPEEGLKFMVYLQKENIIDESGMPKERFSAEFPKEGPSILRIQQVVRGDSAAYFCASSARLAGAHEQFFGPGTRLTVL.

The genes are TRBV27 and TRBJ2-3; D unresolved. V lost 6 bases and J lost 0, with 22 bases in between. The CDR3 length is 18 residues. CDR1 MNHEY and CDR2 SMNVEV come from the germline V gene (reference sequence). CDR3 amino acids: CASSPPPSWALSTDTQYF. Written as DNA, the CDR3 is TGTGCCAGCAGCCCCCCGCCCTCTTGGGCACTCAGCACAGATACGCAGTATTTT.

The V call is TRBV7-2, the J call TRBJ1-3; D gene uncertain. This CDR3 region has 13 residues. Trimming removed 3 bases at V and 0 bases at J, with 3 bases between. The germline gives CDR1 SGHTA, CDR2 FQGNSA. CDR3 sequence (DNA): TGTGCCAGCAGCTTGGGCTCTGGAAACACCATATATTTT. It is translated as CASSLGSGNTIYF.

The rearrangement uses TRBV5-1 and TRBJ2-5; 11 bases are a match to TRBD2. This CDR3 contains 14 residues. The ends lost 7 bases at V and 5 bases at J; junction bases unmatched: 7. From germline, CDR1 is SGHRS and CDR2 YFSETQ. As DNA, the CDR3 is TGCGCCAGCGACCGACTAGCGGGAAGGGAGACCCAGTACTTC. It is translated as CASDRLAGRETQYF.

The rearrangement uses TRBV18 and TRBJ2-2, with 7 bases aligning to TRBD1. Germline CDR1 and CDR2: KGHSH and LQKENI. V lost 3 bases, J lost 5 bases, and 6 bases stayed unmatched. The length of the CDR3 is 15 residues. In DNA, the CDR3 is TGTGCCAGCTCACCGTTCACACAGGGGACCGGGGAGCTGTTTTTT. Encoded protein: CASSPFTQGTGELFF.

V is TRBV5-1 and J is TRBJ2-2, with 9 nucleotides matching TRBD2. CDR3 size: 18 residues. Germline V lookup: CDR1 SGHRS, CDR2 YFSETQ. V shed 0 bases and J 5 bases; nucleotides not matched to a gene: 11. In DNA, the CDR3 is TGCGCCAGCAGCTTGGGCCTAGCGGGACGGGTGGTGACCGGGGAGCTGTTTTTT. It translates to CASSLGLAGRVVTGELFF.

V usage is TRBV6-5 and J usage is TRBJ2-5, with 8 positions matching TRBD2. V gave up 6 bases and J gave up 2 bases; unmatched junction bases: 8. Germline loops: CDR1 MNHEY, CDR2 SVGAGI. This CDR3 has 15 amino acids. The CDR3: CASRGLSGVQETQYF. Written as DNA, the CDR3 is TGTGCCAGCAGGGGACTTAGCGGGGTACAAGAGACCCAGTACTTC.

CDR3 DNA: TGTGCCAGCAGCCCCTACTCGGGACATAATTACGAGCAGTACTTC. Encoded protein: CASSPYSGHNYEQYF. The chain employs TRBV7-2 and TRBJ2-7, with D perhaps matching TRBD1 (6 bases). Germline assignment: CDR1 SGHTA and CDR2 FQGNSA. This CDR3 has 15 residues. V was trimmed by 5 bases and J by 4 bases, leaving 18 bases between them.

The chain couples TRBV4-1 to TRBJ2-1, with no clear D. The ends were cut back, 0 bases at V and 3 bases at J, with 6 bases in the middle. Germline CDR1 MGHRA, CDR2 YSYEKL. CDR3 size: 14 residues. The CDR3 loop reads CASSQERDYNEQFF. The CDR3 DNA sequence: TGCGCCAGCAGCCAAGAACGAGACTACAATGAGCAGTTCTTC.

A single count supports this clone. The chain uses TRBV27 and TRBJ1-1, with TRBD1 identical over 9 bases. The CDR3 extends over 14 amino acids. The J segment lost 4 bases and the V segment lost 6 bases, leaving 6 bases of the junction unmatched. Germline CDR1 and CDR2: MNHEY and SMNVEV (reference sequence). CDR3 nucleotide sequence: TGTGCCAGCAGATTGACAGGGGGAAGCACTGAAGCTTTCTTT. Translated: CASRLTGGSTEAFF.

The V call is TRBV2, the J call TRBJ1-5; the D is unclear. Trimming took 3 bases from V and 5 from J, leaving 11 bases between them. This CDR3 is 14 amino acids long. CDR1 SNHLY and CDR2 FYNNEI come from the germline V gene. CDR3 nucleotides: TGTGCCAGCAGTGACAGTGTAGGGTATCAGCCCCAGCATTTT. This translates into CASSDSVGYQPQHF.

The CDR3 nucleotides read TGTGCCAGCAGCTTATCCGGGGCCGCTGAGCAGTTCTTC. It is translated as CASSLSGAAEQFF. The V gene is TRBV7-2, the J gene TRBJ2-1; either TRBD1 or TRBD2 may supply D (5 bases each). CDR1 SGHTA and CDR2 FQGNSA come from the germline V gene. CDR3 length: 13 amino acids. Trimming took off 2 bases at V and 9 bases at J, with 11 bases between the two ends.

The chain joins TRBV23-1 to TRBJ1-5; TRBD1 aligns across 9 bases. TRBV23-1 has ORF status, its function being uncertain. The CDR3 is 20 residues long. V lost 2 bases, J lost 2 bases, and 16 bases stayed unmatched. The CDR3 protein is CASSQHKDRGRKFGNQPQHF. The CDR3 nucleotides are TGCGCCAGCAGTCAACATAAGGACAGGGGCCGCAAGTTTGGCAATCAGCCCCAGCATTTT.

The genes are TRBV7-9 and TRBJ1-3; D unresolved. Germline-derived CDR1 and CDR2 are SEHNR and FQNEAQ (reference sequence). CDR3 length equals 17 residues. Trimming removed 5 bases from V and 4 bases from J, with 21 bases in between. The CDR3 protein is CASSPRRDLLSGNTIYF. CDR3 in DNA: TGTGCCAGCAGCCCCCGACGTGACCTTCTCTCCGGAAACACCATATATTTT. Drawing the rest from reference TRBV7-9 and TRBJ1-3, the complete variable domain is DTGVSQNPRHKITKRGQNVTFRCDPISEHNRLYWYRQTLGQGPEFLTYFQNEAQLEKSRLLSDRFSAERPKGSFSTLEIQRTEQGDSAMYLCASSPRRDLLSGNTIYFGEGSWLTVV.

The J gene is TRBJ1-4, the V gene TRBV5-5; 9 bases map to TRBD1. Trimming removed 4 bases from V and 2 bases from J; junction bases left unmatched: 3. This CDR3 contains 15 residues. Germline V lookup: CDR1 SGHKS, CDR2 YYEKEE (reference sequence). The CDR3 loop is CASSHTGGTNEKLFF. As DNA, the CDR3 is TGTGCCAGCAGCCATACAGGGGGCACTAATGAAAAACTGTTTTTT.

In the case of this clone: One end of the junction is discordant with germline, which a read error may explain. The chain is built from TRBV7-7 and TRBJ2-7; 8 nucleotides line up with TRBD2. CDR3 length equals 14 residues. Germline V lookup: CDR1 SSHAT, CDR2 FNYEAQ (reference sequence). Here the CDR3 reads CASSPGGMTYEQYF. The CDR3 DNA follows: TGTGCTAGCAGCCCGGGGGGGATGACCTACGAGCAGTACTTC.

The chain couples TRBV29-1 to TRBJ2-7, with 15 nucleotides matching TRBD2. The CDR3 contains 16 residues. Per the germline V gene, CDR1 is SQVTM and CDR2 is ANQGSEA. The V and J ends lost 5 bases and 6 bases, in that order; junction bases with no gene match: 11. CDR3 DNA sequence: TGCAGCGTTTACACGGGACTAGCGGGAGGCGTTGGCGAGCAGTACTTC. Encoded protein: CSVYTGLAGGVGEQYF.

J is TRBJ2-7 and V is TRBV5-4, with D tentatively TRBD1 (6 bases). Per the germline V gene, CDR1 is SGHNT and CDR2 is YYREEE (reference sequence). V dropped 0 bases and J dropped 2 bases, with 12 bases sitting between them. The CDR3 runs to 15 residues. DNA for the CDR3: TGTGCCAGCAGCTTGGCAGGGGTCGGAACCTACGAGCAGTACTTC. Amino acid sequence: CASSLAGVGTYEQYF.

The DNA for the CDR3 is TGCAGCGTTGAATGGGCAGCTCTAAGGACCGGGGAGCTGTTTTTT. It is translated as CSVEWAALRTGELFF. The rearrangement links TRBV29-1 to TRBJ2-2; D gene unclear. Germline CDR1 SQVTM, CDR2 ANQGSEA. The ends were cut back, 2 bases at V and 5 bases at J, with 15 bases in the middle. The CDR3 is made up of 15 amino acids.

The J gene is TRBJ1-1, the V gene TRBV7-2; the match to TRBD1 covers 7 bases. This CDR3 is 16 amino acids long. CDR1 SGHTA and CDR2 FQGNSA come from the germline V gene. J gave up 2 bases and V 1 base, and 7 bases lay outside the gene matches. The CDR3 sequence: CASSLVPRDRNTEAFF. The CDR3 DNA follows: TGTGCCAGCAGCTTAGTCCCCCGGGACAGAAACACTGAAGCTTTCTTT.

The chain combines TRBV9 with TRBJ2-2, with 8 bases that match TRBD1. Germline V gives CDR1 SGDLS, CDR2 YYNGEE. The CDR3 is made up of 15 amino acids. The trim removed 3 bases at V and 7 bases at J, leaving 8 bases unmatched. DNA for the CDR3: TGTGCCAGCAGCGACACGGACAGGGAGGACGGGGAGCTGTTTTTT. Translated, it gives CASSDTDREDGELFF.

The rearrangement links TRBV4-2 to TRBJ1-4; TRBD1 might be the D (5 bases). The V gene's germline CDR1 is LGHNA and CDR2 YNFKEQ. Trimming left V 2 bases short and J 8 bases short, with 12 bases between. The CDR3 consists of 14 residues. The CDR3 sequence: CASSQPQGGEKLFF. Here the CDR3 DNA reads TGTGCCAGCAGCCAACCGCAGGGTGGGGAAAAACTGTTTTTT.